The 13 T cell receptor beta chains below come from one sample, sequenced in a study of T cell repertoires in cytomegalovirus infection. Each CDR3 protein gets one entry after TCRdb re-called the reads with MiXCR. Among hundreds of thousands of distinct CDR3 sequences listed, roughly a third were seen once. These receptors have no known antigen. The material sequenced was cultured PBMCs, taken from culture after CMV antigen stimulation. The receptors originated from a human donor in good health (CMV status not recorded). Some clones in this sample may be carry-over from other donors' samples.

The chain recombines TRBV6-5 with TRBJ2-5; D remains ambiguous. The CDR3 is 15 amino acids. CDR1 is MNHEY, CDR2 SVGAGI, per germline. V was clipped by 0 bases and J by 1 base, with 9 bases between them. The CDR3: CASSYSIRAQETQYF. In DNA, the CDR3 is TGTGCCAGCAGTTACTCGATACGGGCCCAAGAGACCCAGTACTTC.

This clonotype was observed at least ten times. The J gene is TRBJ2-7, the V gene TRBV7-2; 11 nucleotides align to TRBD2. The V and J ends lost 4 bases and 4 bases, in that order; junction bases with no gene match: 6. Germline V gene lookup returns CDR1 SGHTA and CDR2 FQGNSA. CDR3 length: 15 amino acids. DNA for the CDR3: TGTGCCAGCAGCTCATCGGGACTAGCGGAATACGAGCAGTACTTC. It encodes CASSSSGLAEYEQYF.

This clonotype was detected many times. V and J are TRBV7-8 and TRBJ1-1; D may be TRBD1 (5 bases). Germline CDR1 reads SGHVS; CDR2 reads FQNEAQ. The germline V and J ends were trimmed by 5 bases and 6 bases, with 25 bases remaining between them. This CDR3 has 17 amino acids. As DNA, the CDR3 is TGTGCCAGCAGCACCACTCGAACGAGGGACGTAAAGGCTGAAGCTTTCTTT. Translating it yields CASSTTRTRDVKAEAFF.

The chain couples TRBV12-3 or TRBV12-4 to TRBJ2-5; 7 bases are a match to TRBD2. The CDR3 is made up of 13 amino acids. The V gene end was trimmed by 6 bases and the J gene end by 5 bases; junction bases not matched to a gene: 6. CDR3 residues: CASSGGSLETQYF. In DNA, the CDR3 is TGTGCCAGCAGCGGCGGGAGCTTGGAGACCCAGTACTTC.

CDR3 in DNA: TGTGCCAGTACCGGGACAGGACTTTCTTCACCCCTCCACTTT. Residues: CASTGTGLSSPLHF. The gene calls are TRBV19 and TRBJ1-6, with 8 bases fitting TRBD1. The CDR3 covers 14 residues. From germline, CDR1 is LNHDA and CDR2 SQIVND (reference sequence). J was trimmed by 9 bases and V by 7 bases; bases with no gene match: 8.

This clonotype came up a few times. This rearrangement joins TRBV7-2 to TRBJ1-5; D gene ambiguous. The CDR3 spans 16 residues. Trimming removed 1 base at V and 10 bases at J, with 20 bases between. Germline V gene lookup returns CDR1 SGHTA and CDR2 FQGNSA. DNA of the CDR3: TGTGCCAGCAGCTTAGAGGTCGGGGTCGCCGGGTCACCCCAGCATTTT. Its translation: CASSLEVGVAGSPQHF.

About this clonotype: A read error is possible here, since a much larger clone lies one base away. V is TRBV7-9 and J is TRBJ2-1; D not certain. Germline CDR1 is SEHNR and CDR2 is FQNEAQ (reference sequence). V was cut by 3 bases and J by 8 bases, with 11 bases left in between. There are 13 residues in the CDR3. CDR3 DNA sequence: TGTGCCAGCAGCTTTAGCCCTGCCGATGAGCAGTTCTTC. Its translation: CASSFSPADEQFF.

There are a few counts of this clonotype. The chain combines TRBV20-1 with TRBJ2-1; 10 bases agree with TRBD2. The CDR3 runs to 14 residues. V was clipped by 1 base and J by 8 bases; unmatched bases: 5. Germline CDR1 reads DFQATT; CDR2 reads SNEGSKA (reference sequence). Here the CDR3 reads CSARGTSGIDEQFF. CDR3 nucleotides: TGCAGTGCTAGAGGGACTAGCGGAATCGATGAGCAGTTCTTC.

The chain recombines TRBV6-1 with TRBJ1-1; D may be TRBD1 (6 bases). Trimming took off 6 bases at V and 5 bases at J, with 28 bases between the two ends. Germline V gene data show CDR1 as MNHNS and CDR2 as SASEGT. The CDR3 is made up of 18 amino acids. The CDR3 sequence is CASRGLPGGDGVSTEAFF. In DNA, the CDR3 is TGTGCCAGCAGGGGCCTCCCGGGGGGCGATGGGGTCTCTACTGAAGCTTTCTTT.

This chain uses TRBV12-3 or TRBV12-4 with TRBJ2-7; D possibly corresponds to TRBD1 (5 bases). This CDR3 has 15 residues. Trimming left V 3 bases short and J 3 bases short, with 15 bases between. CDR3 nucleotide sequence: TGTGCCAGCAGTTTTTTATCCGGTCAGGGCTACGAGCAGTACTTC. Translating it yields CASSFLSGQGYEQYF.

This clonotype occurred a few times. The rearrangement uses TRBV18 and TRBJ1-1, with no clear D. V gave up 3 bases and J gave up 5 bases, with 13 bases separating them. The CDR3 has 14 amino acids. CDR1 and CDR2 from the germline V gene are KGHSH and LQKENI. In nucleotides, the CDR3 is TGTGCCAGCTCACCTACAGACGGAGTGACTGAAGCTTTCTTT. Its protein product is CASSPTDGVTEAFF.

This clonotype was counted only a few times. The chain couples TRBV27 to TRBJ1-5; D unresolved. Trimming cost V 2 bases and J 5 bases, with 13 bases left between them. CDR1 is MNHEY, CDR2 SMNVEV, per germline (reference sequence). The CDR3 has 15 residues. CDR3 protein: CASSLKDRPDQPQHF. CDR3 coding DNA: TGTGCCAGCAGTTTAAAGGACCGGCCCGATCAGCCCCAGCATTTT.

The chain couples TRBV6-6 to TRBJ2-7, with a weak D call TRBD1 (5 bases). CDR1 is MNHNY and CDR2 is SVGAGI in the germline V gene (reference sequence). The ends were cut back, 5 bases at V and 1 base at J, with 6 bases in the middle. The CDR3 extends over 12 amino acids. The CDR3 region has the DNA TGTGCCAGCAGTGACAGATCCTACGAGCAGTACTTC. It yields the protein CASSDRSYEQYF.